This is a list of T cell receptor beta chains from one sample in a study of T cell responses to AZD1222 COVID-19 vaccine. Clones were read by immunoSEQ multiplex PCR, and TCRdb kept only the in-frame ones, dropping some. The sample lists about 140,000 clones; over 75% were seen once. The specimen comprised peripheral blood, sampled on day 0 of AZD1222 vaccination. These receptors all stem from an adult in good health. Both conserved end residues are part of each CDR3. D genes are given only for firm matches.

V gene	D gene	J gene	CDR3 DNA	CDR3 protein
TRBV19	TRBD2	TRBJ2-1	TGTGCCAGTAGTACGACTATGACTAGCGCTTTTACTGAGCAGTTCTTC	CASSTTMTSAFTEQFF
TRBV4-2	-	TRBJ1-1	TGTGCCAGCAGCTTACCAGCAGGGGAGGCTGAAGCTTTCTTT	CASSLPAGEAEAFF
TRBV5-1	-	TRBJ2-7	TGCGCCAGCAGCGAACCCGGGACCCACTCCTACGAGCAGTACTTC	CASSEPGTHSYEQYF
TRBV27	-	TRBJ2-5	TGTGCCAGCAGCCCTACATACCAAGAGACCCAGTACTTC	CASSPTYQETQYF
TRBV18	-	TRBJ1-3	TGTGCCAGCTCCCAAGGGGTCTCTGGAAACACCATATATTTT	CASSQGVSGNTIYF
TRBV5-1	-	TRBJ1-2	TGCGCCAGCAGCTTGAATCCAGGTGCTAACTATGGCTACACCTTC	CASSLNPGANYGYTF
TRBV6-5	-	TRBJ1-1	TGTGCCAGCAGTTACTCGGGCAGGAACACTGAAGCTTTCTTT	CASSYSGRNTEAFF
TRBV19	-	TRBJ2-7	TGTGCCAGTAGTATAGGGCTGGGGACGGCGATTCTTGAGCAGTACTTC	CASSIGLGTAILEQYF
TRBV9	-	TRBJ2-5	TGTGCCAGCAATACCGGGACCGGAGGGACCCAGTACTTC	CASNTGTGGTQYF
TRBV7-8	-	TRBJ1-2	TGTGCCAGCAGCTTAACAGGAGATTCGCGCGGCTACACCTTC	CASSLTGDSRGYTF
TRBV19	TRBD2	TRBJ2-1	TGTGCCAGTAGTAACCCGACGGCGGGAGTCGGGTACAATGAGCAGTTCTTC	CASSNPTAGVGYNEQFF
TRBV6-1	TRBD1	TRBJ1-1	TGTGCCAGCAGTGGTCGTTGGGGACAGGGAGGGACTGAAGCTTTCTTT	CASSGRWGQGGTEAFF
TRBV5-1	TRBD1	TRBJ1-2	TGCGCCAGCAGCACTCGGACAGGGGGAAATGGCTACACCTTC	CASSTRTGGNGYTF